The 31 T cell receptor beta chains in this list originate from one sample, sequenced in a study of T cells in Graves' hyperthyroidism and ophthalmopathy. Amplification of TCR beta CDR3 regions used RNA as the template. HTBI primers drove first-round RT-PCR of the TCR CDR3. TCRdb called the multiplex PCR reads again in MiXCR, with one record for every CDR3 protein. Of approximately 400,000 distinct CDR3 sequences listed, roughly 15% are singletons. Sample: blood. The source is a woman aged 25 to 39 with Graves' ophthalmopathy.

This clonotype has a count of ten or more. The rearrangement links TRBV11-2 to TRBJ2-3, with 10 positions matching TRBD2. The germline V gene has CDR1 SGHAT and CDR2 FQNNGV. The CDR3 has 15 residues. Trimming at V came to 5 bases and at J to 3 bases, leaving 5 bases not matched to a gene. Here the CDR3 DNA reads TGTGCCAGCAGCCGGACTAGCGGAAGGACAGATACGCAGTATTTT. It specifies CASSRTSGRTDTQYF.

At least ten counts were recorded for this clonotype. The chain joins TRBV20-1 to TRBJ1-6; D remains unclear. Germline loops: CDR1 DFQATT, CDR2 SNEGSKA (reference sequence). Trimming stripped 1 base from V and 8 bases from J, with 9 bases between. There are 13 residues in the CDR3. The CDR3 protein is CSARAETYSPLHF. In nucleotides, the CDR3 is TGCAGTGCTAGAGCTGAGACGTATTCACCCCTCCACTTT.

The V and J genes are TRBV5-1 and TRBJ1-5; 9 positions match TRBD1. CDR1 and CDR2 (germline): SGHRS, YFSETQ. Losses at the gene ends were 4 bases for V and 3 bases for J; bases not matched to a gene: 5. CDR3 size: 15 residues. CDR3 nucleotides: TGCGCCAGCAGCAACGGGACAGGGCCCAATCAGCCCCAGCATTTT. This encodes CASSNGTGPNQPQHF.

The V and J genes are TRBV5-1 and TRBJ2-1; D is undetermined. The CDR3 length is 13 residues. Germline assignment: CDR1 SGHRS and CDR2 YFSETQ. Deletions cut 0 bases from V and 8 bases from J, with 9 bases between. CDR3 in DNA: TGCGCCAGCAGCTTGGGATCACGGGATGAGCAGTTCTTC. Its protein is CASSLGSRDEQFF.

The rearrangement uses TRBV5-5 and TRBJ2-2; D call uncertain. Trimming left V 1 base short and J 3 bases short, with 16 bases between. Germline values: CDR1 SGHKS, CDR2 YYEKEE (reference sequence). The CDR3 is made up of 17 amino acids. The CDR3, as DNA: TGTGCCAGCAGCTTGTCGGGTCAGCCTACTTACACCGGGGAGCTGTTTTTT. Amino acids: CASSLSGQPTYTGELFF.

This clonotype was counted ten times or more. The chain is built from TRBV5-1 and TRBJ2-3, with D tentatively TRBD2 (6 bases). Germline V gives CDR1 SGHRS, CDR2 YFSETQ. V lost 3 bases to trimming and J lost 3 bases, with 14 bases between them. The CDR3 is made up of 15 amino acids. The CDR3 protein is CASSSSGTWTDTQYF. The DNA of the CDR3 is TGCGCCAGCAGCTCCTCCGGGACTTGGACAGATACGCAGTATTTT.

Many counts were recorded for this clonotype. The J gene is TRBJ2-2, the V gene TRBV11-2; TRBD1 agrees at 8 bases. Germline CDR1 SGHAT, CDR2 FQNNGV. The CDR3 loop spans 15 amino acids. Trimming removed 0 bases from V and 6 bases from J; junction bases left unmatched: 3. CDR3 sequence: CASSLDQGAPGELFF. The DNA of the CDR3 is TGTGCCAGCAGCTTAGATCAGGGGGCCCCCGGGGAGCTGTTTTTT. The whole variable domain, filled in from reference TRBV11-2 and TRBJ2-2, reads EAGVAQSPRYKIIEKRQSVAFWCNPISGHATLYWYQQILGQGPKLLIQFQNNGVVDDSQLPKDRFSAERLKGVDSTLKIQPAKLEDSAVYLCASSLDQGAPGELFFGEGSRLTVL.

This clonotype was found many times. The rearrangement joins TRBV20-1 to TRBJ1-1; D is uncertain. CDR3 size: 14 residues. The germline CDR1 and CDR2 sequences are DFQATT and SNEGSKA (reference sequence). Deletions cut 2 bases from V and 4 bases from J, with 14 bases between. The CDR3 coding sequence is TGCAGTGCTAGATCTTTCACAGCTAGCACTGAAGCTTTCTTT. Protein: CSARSFTASTEAFF.

Many counts were recorded for this clonotype. This chain's CDR3 is CSAGGAGGMSYEQYF. The CDR3 nucleotides are TGCAGTGCTGGGGGAGCGGGGGGGATGTCCTACGAGCAGTACTTC. The gene calls are TRBV20-1 and TRBJ2-7; 10 bases are a match to TRBD2. V shed 5 bases, J shed 1 base, and the junction held 8 bases outside the gene matches. Per germline, CDR1 DFQATT and CDR2 SNEGSKA (reference sequence). CDR3 length equals 15 residues.

This clonotype was counted ten times or more. This rearrangement joins TRBV5-8 to TRBJ2-3; 7 bases align to TRBD1. The length of the CDR3 is 15 residues. Per germline, CDR1 SGHTS and CDR2 YDEGEE. The ends lost 1 base at V and 3 bases at J; junction bases unmatched: 5. The DNA for the CDR3 is TGTGCCAGCAGCTTGAGCCAGGGGGAGACAGATACGCAGTATTTT. This encodes CASSLSQGETDTQYF.

This clonotype was counted many times. The chain carries TRBV4-2 and TRBJ1-4; D not resolved. V was trimmed by 2 bases and J by 10 bases, leaving 8 bases between them. Germline CDR1 and CDR2: LGHNA and YNFKEQ. The CDR3 runs to 12 residues. The CDR3: CASSQQAGKLFF. CDR3 nucleotide sequence: TGTGCCAGCAGCCAACAGGCCGGAAAACTGTTTTTT.

V and J are TRBV7-8 and TRBJ1-2; D uncertain. Deletions cut 3 bases from V and 6 bases from J, with 11 bases between. Germline V CDR1 and CDR2: SGHVS, FQNEAQ. CDR3 length equals 13 residues. The CDR3 sequence: CASSLAYANGYTF. DNA of the CDR3: TGTGCCAGCAGCTTGGCCTATGCAAATGGCTACACCTTC.

The sample holds many counts of this clonotype. The rearrangement uses TRBV20-1 and TRBJ1-1; tentatively, D is TRBD1 (6 bases). The V and J ends lost 4 bases and 0 bases respectively, with 12 bases between them. Germline CDR1 and CDR2: DFQATT and SNEGSKA (reference sequence). The CDR3 length is 14 residues. The chain's CDR3 is CSAKGDNMNTEAFF. The CDR3 bases are TGCAGTGCTAAGGGGGACAACATGAACACTGAAGCTTTCTTT.

There are a few counts of this clonotype. The V and J genes are TRBV7-8 and TRBJ2-2; maybe TRBD1 (5 bases). The J call may be incorrect, as the DNA end agrees better with TRBJ1-1. The CDR3 sequence is 14 residues long. Germline CDR1 SGHVS, CDR2 FQNEAQ. CDR3 protein: CASTWGWSASGAFF. DNA for the CDR3: TGTGCCAGCACCTGGGGCTGGTCGGCCAGTGGAGCTTTCTTT.

Concerning this clonotype itself: This may arise from a read error, as a much more abundant clone is one base away. The CDR3 sequence: CARRLVGGDTEAFF. The DNA for the CDR3 is TGTGCCCGCAGATTGGTGGGGGGTGACACTGAAGCTTTCTTT. V gene TRBV6-1 combines with J gene TRBJ1-1; D perhaps matches TRBD1 (5 bases). In germline, CDR1 is MNHNS, CDR2 SASEGT. This CDR3 spans 14 amino acids.

This clonotype was counted ten times or more. The chain couples TRBV19 to TRBJ1-1, with a possible D match to TRBD1 (6 bases). CDR1 LNHDA and CDR2 SQIVND come from the germline V gene (reference sequence). The V end lost 4 bases, the J end lost 0 bases, and 12 bases lay between the germline ends. The CDR3 sequence is 15 residues long. The CDR3 spells CASSTQGNVNTEAFF. DNA for the CDR3: TGTGCCAGTAGTACCCAGGGGAATGTGAACACTGAAGCTTTCTTT. Together with reference TRBV19 and TRBJ1-1, the CDR3 gives the full variable domain: DGGITQSPKYLFRKEGQNVTLSCEQNLNHDAMYWYRQDPGQGLRLIYYSQIVNDFQKGDIAEGYSVSREKKESFPLTVTSAQKNPTAFYLCASSTQGNVNTEAFFGQGTRLTVV.

This chain connects TRBV11-2 to TRBJ2-5; 8 nucleotides align to TRBD2. CDR3 size: 16 residues. V gave up 6 bases and J gave up 6 bases; unmatched junction bases: 15. Germline CDR1 SGHAT, CDR2 FQNNGV. CDR3 nucleotide sequence: TGTGCCAGCAGTTACTACCGGCGGGGGGCTAAACAGACCCAGTACTTC. It yields the protein CASSYYRRGAKQTQYF.

This clonotype has more than one count but fewer than ten. For the CDR3, the DNA is TGTGCCAGCAGCAACGGTGGCAGGGACCCCTACGAGCAGTACTTC. Translated, it gives CASSNGGRDPYEQYF. The chain uses TRBV7-9 and TRBJ2-7; D is possibly TRBD1 or TRBD2 (5 bases each). This CDR3 is built from 15 residues. V lost 5 bases and J lost 2, with 16 bases in between. Germline assignment: CDR1 SEHNR and CDR2 FQNEAQ (reference sequence).

This chain connects TRBV18 to TRBJ2-5; 10 positions agree with TRBD2. Germline CDR1 reads KGHSH; CDR2 reads LQKENI. Unmatched junction bases numbered 2, after V lost 0 bases and J lost 1 base. The CDR3 is made up of 16 amino acids. The CDR3 region has the DNA TGTGCCAGCTCACCACCCCTAGCGGGGGCCCAAGAGACCCAGTACTTC. Translation: CASSPPLAGAQETQYF.

As to this clonotype: One end of the junction varies from germline; a read error may be responsible. The chain couples TRBV20-1 to TRBJ2-1; no clear D gene. The CDR3 is 13 amino acids. Germline CDR1 is DFQATT and CDR2 is SNEGSKA (reference sequence). This chain's CDR3 is CSARGEGHNKQFF. DNA of the CDR3: TGCAGTGCTAGAGGCGAAGGCCACAATAAGCAGTTCTTC.

V and J are TRBV11-3 and TRBJ2-1, with 12 bases matching TRBD2. The ends lost 2 bases at V and 7 bases at J; junction bases unmatched: 6. Germline CDR1 is SGHNT and CDR2 is YENEEA. CDR3 size: 16 residues. The CDR3 DNA follows: TGTGCCAGCAGCTTACTTCTAGCGGGGGGGCAAAATGAGCAGTTCTTC. Translated, it gives CASSLLLAGGQNEQFF.

Points on this clonotype: One base away lies a much larger clone, so this may be a sequencing read error. The CDR3 DNA reads TGTGCCAGTACCAAAGTAGGACAGCCGAATCGGCCCCAGCATTTT. Translation: CASTKVGQPNRPQHF. This sequence joins TRBV19 and TRBJ1-5; TRBD1 might be the D (6 bases). The CDR3 length is 15 residues. The germline gives CDR1 LNHDA, CDR2 SQIVND (reference sequence).

This clonotype appeared many times. The V gene is TRBV20-1, the J gene TRBJ2-2; either TRBD1 or TRBD2 may fit D (6 bases each). CDR1 is DFQATT and CDR2 is SNEGSKA in the germline V gene (reference sequence). V shed 4 bases and J shed 5 bases, with 14 bases lying between them. The CDR3 loop spans 14 amino acids. This CDR3 is CSATDRGQTGELFF. The CDR3 DNA is TGCAGTGCTACCGATCGGGGGCAGACCGGGGAGCTGTTTTTT.

This clonotype was counted many times. The rearrangement links TRBV2 to TRBJ2-3; D might be TRBD2 (7 bases). This CDR3 spans 16 amino acids. CDR1 is SNHLY and CDR2 is FYNNEI in the germline V gene. The V gene lost 5 bases and the J gene lost 0 bases, with 15 bases spanning the gap. For the CDR3, the DNA is TGTGCCAGCAGTCTCGAGGGGGGGCTTAGCACAGATACGCAGTATTTT. Protein sequence: CASSLEGGLSTDTQYF. The complete variable domain, with remaining parts taken from reference TRBV2 and TRBJ2-3, reads EPEVTQTPSHQVTQMGQEVILRCVPISNHLYFYWYRQILGQKVEFLVSFYNNEISEKSEIFDDQFSVERPDGSNFTLKIRSTKLEDSAMYFCASSLEGGLSTDTQYFGPGTRLTVL.

This clonotype was recorded at least ten times. The J gene is TRBJ1-2, the V gene TRBV2, with no clear D. V lost 7 bases, J lost 3 bases, and 12 bases lay in between. CDR3 length: 13 amino acids. Germline V gene sequence: CDR1 SNHLY, CDR2 FYNNEI. CDR3 amino acids: CASTPPEYYGYTF. The CDR3 nucleotides are TGTGCCAGCACCCCCCCAGAGTACTATGGCTACACCTTC.

This clonotype showed up many times. This chain uses TRBV20-1 with TRBJ2-1; D is ambiguous. CDR3 length: 14 residues. V lost 1 base, J lost 6 bases, and 13 bases lay in between. Germline-derived CDR1 and CDR2 are DFQATT and SNEGSKA (reference sequence). CDR3 amino acids: CSARGGFPGNEQFF. Here the CDR3 DNA reads TGCAGTGCTAGAGGCGGATTCCCCGGCAATGAGCAGTTCTTC.

This clonotype was observed at least ten times. The V and J genes are TRBV20-1 and TRBJ2-2; D unclear. The germline V gene encodes CDR1 DFQATT and CDR2 SNEGSKA (reference sequence). This CDR3 comprises 12 residues. V lost 3 bases to trimming and J lost 5 bases, with 7 bases between them. The CDR3 protein is CSASIQTGELFF. In nucleotides, the CDR3 is TGCAGTGCTAGTATTCAGACCGGGGAGCTGTTTTTT.

This clonotype was counted many times. This sequence joins TRBV20-1 and TRBJ2-3; TRBD2 agrees at 13 bases. Germline V gene lookup returns CDR1 DFQATT and CDR2 SNEGSKA (reference sequence). The CDR3 is 16 amino acids. With V trimmed by 3 bases and J by 2 bases, 5 bases remained unmatched. This chain's CDR3 is CSASGGTSGITDTQYF. Written as DNA, the CDR3 is TGCAGTGCTAGCGGGGGGACTAGCGGGATCACAGATACGCAGTATTTT.

This chain connects TRBV12-3 or TRBV12-4 to TRBJ1-1, with a tentative D call TRBD1 (5 bases). CDR3 size: 14 residues. Trimming took off 6 bases at V and 3 bases at J, with 14 bases between the two ends. CDR3 nucleotide sequence: TGTGCCAGCAGCCTGCAACGGGGGGACACTGAAGCTTTCTTT. This gives the protein CASSLQRGDTEAFF.

This clonotype has a count of ten or more. The rearrangement links TRBV7-2 to TRBJ2-3; 8 bases are a match to TRBD2. The CDR3 spans 15 residues. V lost 4 bases, J lost 2 bases, and 5 bases stayed unmatched. Germline CDR1 is SGHTA and CDR2 is FQGNSA. CDR3 protein: CASSSTGGPTDTQYF. Written as DNA, the CDR3 is TGTGCCAGCAGCTCGACGGGGGGGCCCACAGATACGCAGTATTTT. Filled out from reference TRBV7-2 and TRBJ2-3, the complete variable domain reads GAGVSQSPSNKVTEKGKDVELRCDPISGHTALYWYRQSLGQGLEFLIYFQGNSAPDKSGLPSDRFSAERTGGSVSTLTIQRTQQEDSAVYLCASSSTGGPTDTQYFGPGTRLTVL.

The V call is TRBV28, the J call TRBJ2-1; 8 nucleotides agree with TRBD1. The CDR3 loop spans 13 amino acids. J was trimmed by 10 bases and V by 7 bases; bases with no gene match: 9. The germline CDR1 and CDR2 sequences are MDHEN and SYDVKM. CDR3 region: CASTLGQGGEQFF. The CDR3 nucleotides are TGTGCCAGCACTCTCGGACAGGGCGGGGAGCAGTTCTTC.